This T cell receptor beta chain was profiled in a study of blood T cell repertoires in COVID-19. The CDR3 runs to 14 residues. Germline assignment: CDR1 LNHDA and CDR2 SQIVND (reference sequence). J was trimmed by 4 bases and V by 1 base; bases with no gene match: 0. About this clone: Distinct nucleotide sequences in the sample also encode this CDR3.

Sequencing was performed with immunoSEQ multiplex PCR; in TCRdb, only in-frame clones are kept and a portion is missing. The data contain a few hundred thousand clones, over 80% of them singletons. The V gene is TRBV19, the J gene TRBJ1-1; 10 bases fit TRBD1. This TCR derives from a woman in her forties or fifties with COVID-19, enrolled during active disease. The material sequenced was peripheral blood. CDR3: CASSIGTGGTEAFF. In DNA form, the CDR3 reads TGTGCCAGTAGTATAGGGACAGGGGGCACTGAAGCTTTCTTT.